The 25 T cell receptor beta chains presented below share a single source sample, sequenced in a study of T cells in localized non-small cell lung cancer. The protocol was immunoSEQ multiplex PCR, while the TCRdb copy is restricted to in-frame clones and leaves out a portion. The table records some 20,000 clones, around 83% of them present only once. The material sequenced was peripheral blood, taken before any cancer treatment. Receptor source: a man aged 35 to 70 with stage I lung adenocarcinoma.

The V gene is TRBV28, the J gene TRBJ2-5; tentative D call: TRBD2 (5 bases). Per the germline V gene, CDR1 is MDHEN and CDR2 is SYDVKM. CDR3 size: 15 residues. Trimming shortened V by 5 bases and J by 0 bases, and 13 bases separated the two germline ends. Here the CDR3 reads CASSGVRGYQETQYF. Here the CDR3 DNA reads TGTGCCAGCAGTGGGGTTAGAGGGTACCAAGAGACCCAGTACTTC.

This chain joins TRBV4-2 and TRBJ1-5; tentative D call: TRBD1 (6 bases). The CDR3 has 16 amino acids. Between the trimmed V and J ends, which lost 0 bases and 3 bases, there was a span of 12 bases. The germline V gene has CDR1 LGHNA and CDR2 YNFKEQ. CDR3 nucleotide sequence: TGTGCCAGCAGCCAAGACCTGAGGACAGACAATCAGCCCCAGCATTTT. Translation: CASSQDLRTDNQPQHF.

This chain uses TRBV6-1 with TRBJ2-7; TRBD1 is a possible D gene (6 bases). The CDR3 is 11 residues long. Germline CDR1 and CDR2: MNHNS and SASEGT. V dropped 6 bases and J dropped 6 bases, with 9 bases sitting between them. The CDR3 spells CASRGQSEQYF. The CDR3 DNA is TGTGCCAGCAGAGGACAGTCCGAGCAGTACTTC.

V usage is TRBV4-1 and J usage is TRBJ2-1; TRBD2 matches at 10 bases. The ends lost 4 bases at V and 3 bases at J; junction bases unmatched: 0. Looked up from germline, CDR1 is MGHRA and CDR2 is YSYEKL. The CDR3 runs 14 residues. The CDR3 reads CASSRTSGYNEQFF. The CDR3 DNA sequence: TGCGCCAGCAGCCGGACTAGCGGCTACAATGAGCAGTTCTTC.

J is TRBJ2-4 and V is TRBV28; D ambiguous. V shed 6 bases and J shed 8 bases, with 8 bases lying between them. There are 11 residues in the CDR3. CDR1 MDHEN and CDR2 SYDVKM come from the germline V gene. In DNA, the CDR3 is TGTGCCAGCAGCCCTGGACACATTCAGTACTTC. It is translated as CASSPGHIQYF.

The CDR3 DNA sequence: TGTGCCAGCAGCTTAGTCAGGCGGGATCGCCAAGAGACCCAGTACTTC. Protein sequence: CASSLVRRDRQETQYF. The chain uses TRBV7-2 and TRBJ2-5; D possibly corresponds to TRBD2 (6 bases). Germline V gives CDR1 SGHTA, CDR2 FQGNSA. V was clipped by 1 base and J by 1 base, with 13 bases between them. This CDR3 is 16 amino acids long.

This clone occurred a few times. V usage is TRBV5-1 and J usage is TRBJ2-7; D may be TRBD1 or TRBD2 (5 bases each). Germline V CDR1 and CDR2: SGHRS, YFSETQ. V lost 0 bases, J lost 0 bases, and 10 bases lay in between. This CDR3 spans 15 amino acids. CDR3 coding DNA: TGCGCCAGCAGCTTGGGAGGGGTCAGCTCCTACGAGCAGTACTTC. Translated, it gives CASSLGGVSSYEQYF.

This chain links TRBV23-1 with TRBJ2-2, with D perhaps TRBD1 (7 bases). TRBV23-1 counts as an open reading frame of uncertain function. Trimming removed 0 bases from V and 5 bases from J, with 13 bases in between. The length of the CDR3 is 16 residues. The CDR3 protein is CASSQSGSRGTGELFF. The CDR3 nucleotides are TGCGCCAGCAGTCAATCCGGGAGCAGGGGGACCGGGGAGCTGTTTTTT.

The V and J genes are TRBV6-1 and TRBJ1-2; TRBD1 is a possible D gene (5 bases). Germline V gene data show CDR1 as MNHNS and CDR2 as SASEGT. CDR3 size: 16 residues. The V end lost 3 bases, the J end lost 0 bases, and 14 bases lay between the germline ends. In DNA form, the CDR3 reads TGTGCCAGCAGTGAGATCTTCCAAGGGGCTAACTATGGCTACACCTTC. Encoded protein: CASSEIFQGANYGYTF.

The chain carries TRBV7-9 and TRBJ2-7; the match to TRBD2 covers 7 bases. This CDR3 region has 16 residues. Germline trimming cut 1 base from V and 0 bases from J; bases unmatched to any gene: 6. Germline assignment: CDR1 SEHNR and CDR2 FQNEAQ (reference sequence). The CDR3 protein is CASSLVGGSSSYEQYF. Written as DNA, the CDR3 is TGTGCCAGCAGCTTAGTCGGCGGGAGCTCCTCCTACGAGCAGTACTTC.

The chain has TRBV27 and TRBJ2-3; no clear D gene. The CDR3 runs to 16 residues. CDR1 MNHEY and CDR2 SMNVEV come from the germline V gene (reference sequence). V lost 3 bases, J lost 5 bases, and 18 bases lay in between. This chain's CDR3 is CASSLNGAFVGDTQYF. The DNA for the CDR3 is TGTGCCAGCAGTTTGAACGGAGCTTTTGTTGGAGATACGCAGTATTTT.

The genes are TRBV7-9 and TRBJ1-1, with D hard to call. Germline V gene data show CDR1 as SEHNR and CDR2 as FQNEAQ (reference sequence). This CDR3 has 15 amino acids. The V and J ends lost 2 bases and 1 base respectively, with 11 bases between them. The CDR3 DNA sequence: TGTGCCAGCAGCTTACAGGTGGGGAAGAACACTGAAGCTTTCTTT. Residues: CASSLQVGKNTEAFF.

The chain has TRBV11-1 and TRBJ1-6; D might be TRBD1 (5 bases). The V and J ends lost 3 bases and 7 bases respectively, with 13 bases between them. Germline CDR1 and CDR2: SGHAT and FQDESV (reference sequence). The CDR3 sequence is 15 residues long. The CDR3 sequence: CASSFRAGMNSPLHF. The CDR3 nucleotides are TGTGCCAGCAGCTTTAGGGCAGGGATGAATTCACCCCTCCACTTT.

The sample holds one count of this clone. This chain links TRBV2 with TRBJ2-1, with 12 bases that match TRBD2. There are 15 residues in the CDR3. Germline CDR1 and CDR2: SNHLY and FYNNEI. The V and J ends lost 8 bases and 8 bases, in that order; junction bases with no gene match: 10. CDR3 loop: CASAELAGGAHEQFF. The CDR3 DNA reads TGTGCCAGCGCAGAACTAGCGGGAGGCGCCCATGAGCAGTTCTTC. The whole variable domain, remainder taken from reference TRBV2 and TRBJ2-1, is EPEVTQTPSHQVTQMGQEVILRCVPISNHLYFYWYRQILGQKVEFLVSFYNNEISEKSEIFDDQFSVERPDGSNFTLKIRSTKLEDSAMYFCASAELAGGAHEQFFGPGTRLTVL.

This chain joins TRBV30 and TRBJ1-5, with D maybe TRBD1 (5 bases). Germline CDR1 and CDR2: GTSNPN and SVGIG (reference sequence). This CDR3 comprises 14 residues. V was cut by 2 bases and J by 7 bases, with 15 bases left in between. The CDR3 sequence is CAWSPSGFEQPQHF. The CDR3, as DNA: TGTGCCTGGAGTCCTTCAGGGTTTGAACAGCCCCAGCATTTT.

The gene calls are TRBV6-5 and TRBJ2-2, with D unresolved. Germline V gives CDR1 MNHEY, CDR2 SVGAGI. Trimming took off 5 bases at V and 5 bases at J, with 12 bases between the two ends. The CDR3 totals 14 residues. DNA for the CDR3: TGTGCCAGCAGTACAGATCTTGTGACCGGGGAGCTGTTTTTT. Amino acid sequence: CASSTDLVTGELFF.

This clone has a single count. The J gene is TRBJ1-1, the V gene TRBV2, with D unresolved. The V gene's germline CDR1 is SNHLY and CDR2 FYNNEI. This CDR3 comprises 13 residues. The ends were cut back, 1 base at V and 3 bases at J, with 6 bases in the middle. As DNA, the CDR3 is TGTGCCAGCAGTGAAGGGGCGTACACTGAAGCTTTCTTT. It is translated as CASSEGAYTEAFF.

The J gene is TRBJ1-6, the V gene TRBV5-6; TRBD1 might be the D (5 bases). The germline V gene encodes CDR1 SGHDT and CDR2 YYEEEE. V gave up 1 base and J gave up 10 bases, with 18 bases separating them. The CDR3 length is 16 residues. This CDR3 reads CASSLQERRGGSPLHF. CDR3 in DNA: TGTGCCAGCAGCTTGCAAGAGCGAAGGGGAGGCTCACCCCTCCACTTT. Complete variable domain (other parts from reference TRBV5-6 and TRBJ1-6): DAGVTQSPTHLIKTRGQQVTLRCSPKSGHDTVSWYQQALGQGPQFIFQYYEEEERQRGNFPDRFSGHQFPNYSSELNVNALLLGDSALYLCASSLQERRGGSPLHFGNGTRLTVT.

The chain joins TRBV7-3 to TRBJ1-2, with D possibly matching TRBD1 (5 bases). With 5 bases removed from V and 8 bases from J, the gap between germline ends came to 18 bases. This CDR3 has 14 amino acids. From germline, CDR1 is SGHTA and CDR2 FQGTGA. The CDR3 loop is CASSIGTYGAGYTF. The CDR3 bases are TGTGCCAGCAGCATCGGGACTTACGGCGCCGGCTACACCTTC.

This chain links TRBV6-6 with TRBJ1-2; 7 nucleotides agree with TRBD1. Per germline, CDR1 MNHNY and CDR2 SVGAGI (reference sequence). Trimming at V came to 10 bases and at J to 0 bases, leaving 8 bases not matched to a gene. The CDR3 totals 14 residues. Here the CDR3 DNA reads TGTGCCACCGAAGACAGGGCGGCTAACTATGGCTACACCTTC. This codes for CATEDRAANYGYTF.

The chain combines TRBV5-5 with TRBJ1-2, with D perhaps TRBD1 (6 bases). The CDR3 extends over 14 amino acids. The V and J ends lost 2 bases and 2 bases respectively, with 10 bases between them. Looked up from germline, CDR1 is SGHKS and CDR2 is YYEKEE (reference sequence). CDR3: CASSFERGNYGYTF. CDR3 coding DNA: TGTGCCAGCAGCTTCGAAAGGGGGAACTATGGCTACACCTTC.

The V gene is TRBV5-4, the J gene TRBJ1-4, with TRBD1 identical over 11 bases. The CDR3 sequence is 15 residues long. Germline V lookup: CDR1 SGHNT, CDR2 YYREEE (reference sequence). Trimming cost V 4 bases and J 7 bases; bases outside gene matches: 6. The CDR3 region is CASSTSGTGGEKLFF. DNA of the CDR3: TGTGCCAGCAGCACCTCCGGGACAGGGGGTGAAAAACTGTTTTTT.

This chain joins TRBV27 and TRBJ2-1; 8 nucleotides match TRBD1. The germline CDR1 and CDR2 sequences are MNHEY and SMNVEV (reference sequence). The trim removed 5 bases at V and 4 bases at J, leaving 7 bases unmatched. The CDR3 sequence is 15 residues long. For the CDR3, the DNA is TGTGCCAGCAGTGCCGGGACAGGTGGATACAATGAGCAGTTCTTC. Amino acid sequence: CASSAGTGGYNEQFF.

J is TRBJ2-3 and V is TRBV28, with 10 bases aligning to TRBD1. CDR3 length: 15 amino acids. V shed 1 base and J 13 bases; nucleotides not matched to a gene: 11. CDR1 and CDR2 (germline): MDHEN, SYDVKM. CDR3 region: CASSLSLTGTGEKYF. The CDR3 region has the DNA TGTGCCAGCAGTTTATCACTTACCGGGACAGGGGAAAAGTATTTT.

The chain joins TRBV5-1 to TRBJ2-3; 11 bases are a match to TRBD2. V trimming: 1 base; J trimming: 0 bases; junction bases outside the gene matches: 1. Germline CDR1 reads SGHRS; CDR2 reads YFSETQ. The CDR3 extends over 16 amino acids. This CDR3 is CASSLRLAGSTDTQYF. CDR3 nucleotide sequence: TGCGCCAGCAGCTTGAGACTAGCGGGAAGCACAGATACGCAGTATTTT.